This TCR beta chain was sequenced during a study of T cell repertoires in cytomegalovirus infection. Study at large: Indicated by public TCR beta signatures were CMV infection and matching HLA type.

This CDR3 is 16 amino acids long. V trimming: 8 bases; J trimming: 0 bases; junction bases outside the gene matches: 8. From the reads, TCRdb called clonotypes with MiXCR, one entry per CDR3 protein. The sample lists some 700,000 distinct CDR3 sequences; 35% to 45% were seen once. Study observations and caveats: Cumulative public TCR beta family frequency identified carriers of CMV plus the relevant HLA. CMV-specific HLA-C-restricted TCR beta clonotypes dominated the ex vivo response.

At least ten counts were recorded for this clonotype. Its target is unknown. The specimen was PBMCs. The receptor was isolated from a human donor in good health (CMV status not recorded). Some clones in this sample may be carry-over from other donors' samples. This chain links TRBV12-3 or TRBV12-4 with TRBJ1-5; 9 bases map to TRBD1. The CDR3 nucleotides read TGTGCCAGCCAACCTGGACAGGGGCTTAGCAATCAGCCCCAGCATTTT. Its translation is CASQPGQGLSNQPQHF.